The clone carrying this T cell receptor beta chain was detected only once. The antigen is not known. This sample is drawn from a study of cytomegalovirus exposure and HLA in healthy donors. The PCR employed 60 Vbeta primers together with 13 Jbeta primers. In the original processing: An analysis that came later counted 77 million or so unique TCR beta chains, approximately 9.9 million shared. Libraries were prepared by immunoSEQ multiplex PCR; TCRdb keeps only in-frame clonotypes and omits some of them. V, J and clone size reflect that table, while D and trimming were determined from the DNA. The table records 130,000 to 150,000 clones, 75% to 90% of them present only once. Study-level points and caveats: Solely CMV serostatus was available to characterize immune exposure. A later look showed TCR association rates differing by HLA locus, highest for DRB1 and lowest for HLA-C. More clonal expansion characterized HLA-associated TCR beta chains than equally common others in a later analysis.

This clonotype originated in a woman aged 25 to 39 in good health and CMV-seronegative. The sample consisted of PBMCs.

CDR3 sequence reads: CASSPFGGFTDTQYF. CDR3 sequence (DNA): TGTGCCAGCAGCCCCTTTGGGGGCTTCACAGATACGCAGTATTTT. The V gene is TRBV28, the J gene TRBJ2-3; TRBD1 is a possible D gene (6 bases). Germline CDR1 is MDHEN and CDR2 is SYDVKM. V dropped 6 bases and J dropped 2 bases, with 15 bases sitting between them. The CDR3 extends over 15 amino acids.